This T cell receptor (beta chain) came from a study of CD8 T cells in ankylosing spondylitis. TCRdb used MiXCR to reprocess the 5' RACE reads, holding one entry per CDR3 protein. The repertoire holds 150,000 to 250,000 distinct CDR3 sequences, with 9.5% to 15% as singletons. Regarding the study as a whole: Blood from ankylosing spondylitis patients appeared to carry a characteristic roughly 8-variant TCR beta motif. Earlier literature documents some of the motif variants in reactive arthritis synovial fluid and blood.

Trimming took 6 bases from V and 2 from J, leaving 5 bases between them. CDR1 is MNHNS, CDR2 SASEGT, per germline. This CDR3 has 11 residues. As to this clonotype: Its target is unknown. With a much larger clone just one base away, this may be a read error.

The sample was blood, either unsorted or a sorted T cell fraction (not recorded which). The gene calls are TRBV6-1 and TRBJ2-7; D gene uncertain. This receptor was identified in a male donor with ankylosing spondylitis or in good health (not recorded which). This CDR3 reads CASRGTYEQYF. In DNA, the CDR3 is TGTGCCAGCAGGGGGACCTACGAGCAGTACTTC.